This passage covers 7 T cell receptor beta chains from one sample sequenced in a study of T-cell memory formation after mild COVID-19. TCRdb redid the calling of the 5' RACE reads with MiXCR, one entry per CDR3 protein. The table lists tens of thousands of distinct CDR3 sequences, over 9.5% of them singletons. Sequenced material: PBMCs or a T cell subset sorted from them (not recorded which). These receptors came from a man aged 18 to 29 who had mild COVID-19 (a few samples of this study predate the infection). Cell type and time point are not known.

There are many counts of this clonotype. The V call is TRBV27, the J call TRBJ2-3; D not resolved. The germline V gene has CDR1 MNHEY and CDR2 SMNVEV (reference sequence). CDR3 length: 13 amino acids. V dropped 6 bases and J dropped 6 bases, with 13 bases sitting between them. CDR3 sequence: CASRLGPLDTQYF. The DNA for the CDR3 is TGTGCCAGCAGGCTGGGTCCGCTGGATACGCAGTATTTT.

This clonotype has more than one count but fewer than ten. The V call is TRBV6-5, the J call TRBJ2-2; a weak D match, TRBD2 (6 bases). Germline lookup yields CDR1 MNHEY and CDR2 SVGAGI. The V end was cut by 8 bases, the J end by 3 bases, with 10 bases between. CDR3 length equals 13 residues. DNA of the CDR3: TGTGCCAGCTGGCGGGGAGACACCGGGGAGCTGTTTTTT. Its protein is CASWRGDTGELFF.

This clonotype was seen ten or more times. The gene calls are TRBV6-2 or TRBV6-3 and TRBJ1-5, with D possibly TRBD1 on 5 matching bases. This CDR3 region has 13 residues. Germline CDR1 and CDR2: MNHEY and SVGEGT. The germline V and J ends were trimmed by 2 bases and 5 bases, with 7 bases remaining between them. The CDR3 sequence is CASSYVGDQPQHF. Written as DNA, the CDR3 is TGTGCCAGCAGTTACGTGGGGGATCAGCCCCAGCATTTT.

This clonotype was seen many times. The V and J genes are TRBV7-3 and TRBJ1-1, with D possibly being TRBD1 (6 bases). There are 13 residues in the CDR3. Germline V CDR1 and CDR2: SGHTA, FQGTGA. The germline V and J ends were trimmed by 4 bases and 4 bases, with 10 bases remaining between them. The CDR3 loop is CASSSTGTTEAFF. The CDR3 coding sequence is TGTGCCAGCAGCTCCACAGGGACCACTGAAGCTTTCTTT.

This clonotype was observed many times. The chain carries TRBV2 and TRBJ2-3, with D maybe TRBD2 (6 bases). This CDR3 spans 13 amino acids. CDR1 is SNHLY, CDR2 FYNNEI, per germline. Trimming took off 8 bases at V and 5 bases at J, with 14 bases between the two ends. The CDR3 coding sequence is TGTGCCAGCGCGCGGAGGGAGGAAGATACGCAGTATTTT. It translates to CASARREEDTQYF.

Ten or more counts support this clonotype. This chain uses TRBV5-1 with TRBJ2-7; D gene unclear. This CDR3 contains 13 residues. The V end lost 2 bases, the J end lost 3 bases, and 9 bases lay between the germline ends. Germline CDR1 is SGHRS and CDR2 is YFSETQ. The CDR3 here is CASSLLAGYEQYV. For the CDR3, the DNA is TGCGCCAGCAGCTTATTAGCCGGCTACGAGCAGTACGTC.

By its share, this clonotype is medium-sized. V and J are TRBV19 and TRBJ1-2; 7 nucleotides agree with TRBD1. Germline assignment: CDR1 LNHDA and CDR2 SQIVND (reference sequence). The CDR3 has 15 amino acids. V trimming: 2 bases; J trimming: 3 bases; junction bases outside the gene matches: 6. The CDR3 is CASSISSQGDYGYTF. CDR3 DNA: TGTGCCAGTAGTATATCATCTCAGGGGGACTATGGCTACACCTTC.